Included here is one TCR beta chain sequence, with context. It has no known antigen specificity. Nothing much larger sits one base from this clone, and base qualities are not available. The library was produced with the immunoSEQ multiplex PCR assay. For the multiplex PCR, a mixture combining 60 forward primers for TCR Vbeta segments and 13 reverse primers for TCR Jbeta segments was used. The CDR3 region of rearranged TCR beta genes was amplified from genomic DNA with a multiplex PCR assay. Amplified TCR beta libraries were sequenced as 87-base-pair reads on the Illumina HiSeq System. Processing in the source paper ran as follows. A later analysis counted approximately 76 million unique TCR beta chains across the 666 repertoires, and 10 million to 12 million of these chains were shared by at least two donors. A nearest-neighbor algorithm error-corrected the raw reads and collapsed the reads into unique sequences, merging closely related sequences to remove PCR and sequencing errors. CDR3 sequences were aligned to IMGT reference sequences to assign V, D and J gene segments. Each retained sequence needed at least a six-nucleotide match to both a V gene segment and a J gene segment. A rearrangement was called productive if the CDR3 had no stop codons and remained in frame with V and J, and every other rearrangement was called non-productive. Following IMGT convention, CDR3 was defined as the stretch from the second conserved V-encoded cysteine to the conserved J-encoded phenylalanine. Sequences without an unambiguous match to a single V gene segment were excluded from the earlier analysis of almost 600 of the donors. An earlier analysis of under 750 of the donors called V segments functional above 56.7% productive rearrangements and segregating when the between-donor standard deviation exceeded 5%. A statistical classification framework was built to diagnose cytomegalovirus status from the catalog of TCR beta chain sequences. V and J gene assignment, in a later analysis, came from comparing TCR nucleotide sequences with IMGT/GENE-DB human TR gene sequences. The TCRdist pipeline was used in a later analysis to assign CDR3 sequences and most-parsimonious VDJ recombination scenarios. A later analysis defined each TCR beta chain by its CDR3 amino acid sequence plus V-gene family, and excluded reads lacking a unique V-gene family. To address suspected cross-contamination and a sequencing artifact, a later analysis removed around 590 highly shared, low-generation-probability nucleotide sequences. In a later analysis, a clonal expansion index for each public chain was calculated from normalized within-repertoire ranks of inferred template counts. In a later analysis, generation probabilities were computed with a VDJ recombination model fitted to out-of-frame rearrangements, and the resulting probabilities were checked against IGoR. In a later analysis, TCR-TCR, TCR-HLA and TCR-CMV co-occurrence was scored with hypergeometric tests, and a repertoire-size bias correction was applied to TCR pairs. To estimate false discovery rates, a later analysis permuted the HLA or CMV assignments 20 times. In a later analysis, co-occurring TCRs were grouped with DBSCAN, and TCRdist sequence similarity was added when clustering was performed within HLA-allele-positive subsets. Co-occurrence clustering excluded repertoires with fewer than 30,000 or more than 120,000 public chains, plus five with anomalous nucleotide sharing. The source is immuneACCESS, and TCRdb retained only in-frame sequences with V and J called. Part of the clones is not carried over; for the studies checked, unresolved V genes explain less than half of this, and the remainder is unexplained. The V and J calls and clone size are taken from that table; D and trimming were inferred from the DNA. Here the sample has more than 85,000 clones; 70% to 90% occur a single time. The ten largest clones take up 2.5% to 3% of the sample.

Its CDR3 holds 20 amino acids, cysteine through phenylalanine. Only the CDR3 region is kept as DNA, spanning 60 bases read in frame from base 1. CDR1 and CDR2, per the germline V gene (reference sequence), are LNHDA and SQIVND. V ends up 2 bases short and J 0 bases short, with an unmatched junction base count of 11. This sample stems from a study of cytomegalovirus exposure and HLA in healthy donors (dated by TCRdb to the late 2010s). A note on the overall study: In an earlier analysis of about 560 of the donors, approximately 260 Gb of sequence data and 117 million unique TCR beta sequences from about 179 million T cells were reported. Along with the approximately 670-subject first cohort, a separate validation cohort of over 90 different subjects was used. A later genetic analysis took genome-wide SNP genotypes for about three fifths of the roughly 670 donors and used that subset as a discovery cohort. In a later analysis, previously published TCR beta repertoires from 600 to 850 donors were re-analyzed and high-resolution HLA genotyping was added so that TCR occurrence patterns could be studied. Both class I and class II loci were covered by HLA typing, at four-digit resolution. Alongside the repertoire data, information on donor age, sex, ethnicity and CMV serostatus was compiled. An earlier analysis of around 580 of the donors used high-throughput TCR beta sequencing to judge whether each TCR beta V gene segment behaved as functional or pseudogenic. Across under 500 genotyped donors of the cohort, an average of approximately 240,000 unique TCR beta nucleotide sequences per donor were sequenced, and roughly a sixth of those sequences were non-productive. All discovery cohort repertoires had been generated using a single sequencing platform. The number of typed donors differed by locus: roughly 629-640 for A, B, C, DRB1 and DQB1; 500 to 550 for DQA1; 606 for DPA1; and around 470 for DPB1. Rather than drawing on any new phenotypic data, the later analysis identified candidate immune exposures from TCR beta sequences and the way those sequences occurred across donors. The study used immunosequencing to profile the T cell repertoires of 600 to 850 subjects and linked those repertoires to cytomegalovirus serostatus. Roughly five DR-DQ haplotypes were handled as single units for association and clustering because linkage in the cohort was strong. Among the approximately 400 genotyped donors, approximately 82% belonged to the genetic ancestry cluster associated with self-reported Caucasian donors. An early release covering roughly 600 HLA-typed donors comprised roughly 300 gigabases of sequencing data and tens of millions of unique TCR sequences. The aim of the study was to test whether cataloging public T cell receptors could identify signatures of past pathogen exposure. High-throughput TCR immunosequencing, statistical association of individual TCRs with disease status, and machine learning were combined to predict cytomegalovirus infection status.

Overall results and qualifications from the work: An association between a missense DCLRE1C variant and V-gene and J-gene trimming of TCR beta chains was found in a later genetic analysis and replicated in an independent cohort. Only TCR beta chains were sequenced in this cohort, and the absence of alpha or paired-chain data limited detectable features. In vitro tests confirmed that a few of the cytomegalovirus-associated TCR beta chains recognize cytomegalovirus antigens. A further reported finding was that TCR beta sequences accurately predicted the HLA-A and HLA-B alleles for most subjects in the first cohort. Because counts were too low, about 15 rarely observed V segments, including chromosome 9 orphons, were left out of the earlier analysis of 587 of the donors. A later analysis reported that several top co-occurrence clusters appeared linked to parvovirus B19, influenza, CMV and Epstein-Barr virus. The classifier was reported to diagnose cytomegalovirus status with high specificity and sensitivity in both the original cohort and the validation cohort. When HLA alleles, especially DR and DQ, strongly co-occurred, attributing TCR associations to individual alleles was difficult. Compared with the roughly 670-donor mean, donors in an Asian-associated ancestry cluster had fewer N-insertions in productive TCRs, according to a later genetic analysis. Compared with equally common non-associated chains, HLA-associated TCR beta chains in a later analysis were more clonally expanded and had lower generation probabilities. In the study, some 180 TCR beta chains were listed as associated with cytomegalovirus. In a later analysis, some 17,000 TCR beta sequences were associated with specific HLA alleles at a false discovery rate of 0.05. The authors suggested that the approach could potentially be extended to other disease states and immunological phenotypes. For the cohort, immune exposure information was limited to CMV serostatus. Presence/absence analyses assumed roughly uniform sequencing depth across donors, an assumption that may not hold. HLA typing was unavailable for some donors at each locus, so association tests used only the typed subset. In a later analysis, TCR association rates were found to vary across HLA loci, with the most associated TCRs seen for DRB1 alleles and the fewest for HLA-C alleles. According to a later analysis, most CMV-associated TCR beta chains appeared to be HLA-restricted, and the HLA associations seemed to be driven largely by CMV exposure. In an earlier analysis of around 600 of the donors, most TCR beta V segments were observed in productive rearrangements about 90% or about 30% of the time, broadly matching IMGT annotations. Across donors, most TCR sequences were observed very rarely, whereas some public TCRs were present in many individuals. A cluster of highly shared sequence variants was judged likely to represent a technical artifact of the sequencing pipeline. Some IMGT-functional V segments, including TRBV6-2 and TRBV6-3, could not be told apart with the 87-base-pair reads, so those segments were excluded. Linkage disequilibrium might explain the correlated functional status among segregating V segments, but an unknown experimental factor could not be excluded.

The cohort comprised approximately 700 healthy bone marrow donors. Cohort members were all nominally healthy when sampled, although unrecorded immune exposures were likely present. The donor tested CMV seronegative and was one of the 352 seronegative cohort members. Every donor gave a peripheral blood sample, and the peripheral blood mononuclear cells from that sample were used for TCR beta sequencing. The Qiagen DNeasy Blood Extraction Kit was used to extract genomic DNA from the blood cell samples. The sequence joins TRBV19 to TRBJ2-6; TRBD1 aligns with 9 central bases. The source is a man aged 35 to 55 in good health and CMV-seronegative. The sequencing sample was made of PBMCs. The DNA reads as follows: TGTGCCAGTAGTATATATACCACCGGGACAGGGATCTCTGGGGCCAACGTCCTGACTTTC. This sequence encodes CASSIYTTGTGISGANVLTF.